One sample yielded the 11 T cell receptor beta chains listed below, sequenced in a study of control samples from healthy donors and cancer patients. Clones were read by immunoSEQ multiplex PCR, and TCRdb kept only the in-frame ones, dropping some. The sample holds some 140,000 clones, 90% to 95% seen once. Source material: PBMCs. The origin of the receptors is a man aged 55 to 70 with colorectal cancer.

The V call is TRBV3-1 (or the pseudogene TRBV3-2), the J call TRBJ1-2; D is perhaps TRBD1 (6 bases). The V gene lost 2 bases and the J gene lost 4 bases, with 8 bases spanning the gap. Germline loops: CDR1 LGHDT, CDR2 YNNKEL (reference sequence). CDR3 length equals 13 residues. CDR3 sequence (DNA): TGTGCCAGCAGCCAACAGGGGCCCTATGGCTACACCTTC. Translated: CASSQQGPYGYTF.

The rearrangement uses TRBV18 and TRBJ2-6; 8 bases fit TRBD1. Unmatched junction bases numbered 9, after V lost 9 bases and J lost 2 bases. The CDR3 has 16 amino acids. Germline lookup yields CDR1 KGHSH and CDR2 LQKENI. As DNA, the CDR3 is TGTGCCAGTATCGACAGGGGTGGTGCTGGGGCCAACGTCCTGACTTTC. Translated: CASIDRGGAGANVLTF.

This clone was picked up one time. V and J are TRBV28 and TRBJ2-7; weak D call: TRBD2 (5 bases). V was cut by 6 bases and J by 1 base, with 10 bases left in between. The CDR3 is made up of 13 amino acids. The V gene's germline CDR1 is MDHEN and CDR2 SYDVKM. Written as DNA, the CDR3 is TGTGCCAGCAGGCTTAGCGTTTCCTACGAGCAGTACTTC. This encodes CASRLSVSYEQYF.

The chain links TRBV5-4 to TRBJ2-1; D unresolved. The CDR3 covers 14 residues. Per germline, CDR1 SGHNT and CDR2 YYREEE (reference sequence). Trimming removed 4 bases at V and 1 base at J, with 9 bases between. In nucleotides, the CDR3 is TGTGCCAGCAGCCCGGATATTTCCTACAATGAGCAGTTCTTC. Translation: CASSPDISYNEQFF.

J is TRBJ1-1 and V is TRBV5-1; TRBD1 aligns across 8 bases. The CDR3 runs to 13 residues. Germline CDR1 is SGHRS and CDR2 is YFSETQ. Unmatched junction bases numbered 4, after V lost 3 bases and J lost 6 bases. The CDR3 reads CASSYGQGAEAFF. As DNA, the CDR3 is TGCGCCAGCAGCTACGGACAGGGAGCTGAAGCTTTCTTT.

CDR3 DNA sequence: TGTGCCAGCAGTCAGGGTTTGGGGAACACTGAAGCTTTCTTT. Residues: CASSQGLGNTEAFF. The V and J genes are TRBV6-5 and TRBJ1-1; tentative D call: TRBD1 (5 bases). Trimming removed 5 bases at V and 1 base at J, with 11 bases between. The germline V gene encodes CDR1 MNHEY and CDR2 SVGAGI. There are 14 residues in the CDR3.

V is TRBV7-8 and J is TRBJ1-2; 7 positions match TRBD1. From germline, CDR1 is SGHVS and CDR2 FQNEAQ. The CDR3 has 15 residues. Unmatched junction bases numbered 13, after V lost 5 bases and J lost 7 bases. CDR3 DNA sequence: TGTGCCAGCAGCCGCGACAGGGTTGGAGCTATTGGCTACACCTTC. The encoded protein is CASSRDRVGAIGYTF.

V gene TRBV3-1 (or the pseudogene TRBV3-2) combines with J gene TRBJ1-6; weak D call: TRBD1 (5 bases). This CDR3 spans 17 amino acids. Germline V gives CDR1 LGHDT, CDR2 YNNKEL (reference sequence). Trimming stripped 0 bases from V and 7 bases from J, with 16 bases between. CDR3 in amino acids: CASSQDSAGFMNSPLHF. CDR3 nucleotides: TGTGCCAGCAGCCAAGATTCGGCAGGGTTTATGAATTCACCCCTCCACTTT.

The V gene is TRBV30, the J gene TRBJ1-1, with D unresolved. The germline gives CDR1 GTSNPN, CDR2 SVGIG (reference sequence). V dropped 4 bases and J dropped 1 base, with 10 bases sitting between them. The CDR3 loop spans 13 amino acids. The CDR3 reads CAWNPGSNTEAFF. CDR3 nucleotides: TGTGCCTGGAACCCAGGATCGAACACTGAAGCTTTCTTT.

The chain has TRBV4-1 and TRBJ1-6; D is uncertain. The CDR3 totals 12 residues. CDR1 is MGHRA and CDR2 is YSYEKL in the germline V gene. The ends were cut back, 5 bases at V and 8 bases at J, with 7 bases in the middle. The CDR3 bases are TGCGCCAGCAGCGAAAGGGATTCACCCCTCCACTTT. This sequence encodes CASSERDSPLHF.

This chain uses TRBV19 with TRBJ1-2, with 7 nucleotides matching TRBD1. V lost 8 bases, J lost 3 bases, and 12 bases stayed unmatched. Germline loops: CDR1 LNHDA, CDR2 SQIVND (reference sequence). CDR3 length equals 15 residues. CDR3 in DNA: TGTGCCAGTCAGGCTTTGGACAGGACCTACTATGGCTACACCTTC. Its translation is CASQALDRTYYGYTF.